This note documents a single T cell receptor beta chain sequence. The data originate from a study of blood T cell repertoires in COVID-19. Background on the study: Collection of acute and convalescent COVID-19 samples took place in the United States, Italy and Spain. T cells, B-cell-depleted T cells, or PBMCs supplied cDNA or gDNA.

The CDR3 runs to 15 residues. The ends were cut back, 2 bases at V and 4 bases at J, with 12 bases in the middle. The germline gives CDR1 SGHKS, CDR2 YYEKEE (reference sequence). In the authors' methods: Estimation of nucleated cell counts relied on the amplification of reference gene primers. Measured with immunoSEQ multiplex PCR; TCRdb has only the in-frame clones, and not every one. That table furnishes V, J and clone size, whereas the DNA furnished D and trimming. Here the sample spans about 200,000 clones, around nine tenths being singletons. The specimen sequenced was peripheral blood. The V call is TRBV5-5, the J call TRBJ1-4, with D perhaps TRBD1 (6 bases). The clonotype was recovered from a man aged 35 to 55 with active or convalescent COVID-19. The CDR3 DNA reads as TGTGCCAGCAGCTTCGTACAGGGTATTAATGAAAAACTGTTTTTT. Its translation: CASSFVQGINEKLFF. The full variable domain, completed using reference TRBV5-5 and TRBJ1-4, is DAGVTQSPTHLIKTRGQQVTLRCSPISGHKSVSWYQQVLGQGPQFIFQYYEKEERGRGNFPDRFSARQFPNYSSELNVNALLLGDSALYLCASSFVQGINEKLFFGSGTQLSVL.